This T cell receptor beta chain was sequenced in a study of blood T cell repertoires in COVID-19 (dated by TCRdb to 2018 to 2021). A note on the overall study: Collaborator samples came from the United States, Italy and Spain and covered acute and convalescent phases of COVID-19. The repertoires were made available in a free public database intended to serve as a resource for research on the immune response to SARS-CoV-2. The prospective study material was composed of cDNA or gDNA derived from T cells, B-cell-depleted T cells, or PBMCs. Subjects who had been exposed to COVID-19, were actively infected with it, or had recovered from it provided the deeply sampled blood TCRbeta repertoires that made up the dataset. Nearly every sample came with metadata listing a de-identified subject ID, COVID-19 status, age in years and sex. Where available, HLA class I and class II types were taken from metadata supplied by the sample provider and were not determined by assay-based typing. Samples came from the ongoing ImmuneRACE study (first 160 participants) plus 1,254 subjects from 6 global collaborators. General study outcomes and caveats: Clinical and demographic metadata were provided uncurated, with the amount varying by source and participant.

The immunoSEQ Assay, a bias-controlled multiplex PCR, was used to amplify TCRbeta CDR3 regions from genomic DNA. The original methods were these. The number of nucleated cells in each sample was estimated from the amplification of reference gene primers within the assay. To quantify the absolute abundance of each unique TCRbeta CDR3 rearrangement, sequence reads were collapsed and filtered. For each sample, productive Simpson clonality was calculated by taking the square root of Simpson's diversity index across productive rearrangements. TCRdb obtained this table from immuneACCESS and retained in-frame rearrangements with V and J assigned. These tables miss some clones; where compared with another copy, unresolved V genes account for less than half of the shortfall, and the remainder is unexplained. The DNA was the basis for D and trimming; V, J and clone size are from that table. The sample table shows around 250,000 clones, and 86% are seen once. The ten largest clonotypes hold roughly 6.3% of the sample.

This clone came up a few times. Its antigen is currently not known. Base qualities were left out, and no much larger clone turns up one base away. Each collaborating institution followed its own protocols to collect whole blood in K2EDTA tubes. For TCRbeta analysis, collaborators shipped samples as frozen whole blood, isolated PBMCs, or DNA extracted from either of those sample types. V and J are trimmed by 6 bases and 4 bases, and the gene matches miss 8 bases of the junction. CDR1 and CDR2 are read off the germline V gene (reference sequence) as MNHEY and SMNVEV. The CDR3 measures 15 amino acids from cysteine to phenylalanine. Only the CDR3 part of the read is kept: 45 bases, read in frame from the first base.

This TCR derives from a man aged 55 to 69 with acute or convalescent COVID-19. Sequencing was done on a sample of peripheral blood. This chain joins TRBV27 to TRBJ2-7, with 11 central nucleotides matching TRBD1. At the DNA level, the sequence is TGTGCCAGCAGGCTTACCGGGACAGGGGGGTACGAGCAGTACTTC. The translation is CASRLTGTGGYEQYF.